This T cell receptor (beta chain) came from a study of T cell repertoires in cytomegalovirus infection. About the research overall: HLA-C-restricted CMV epitopes, recently identified, and well-studied HLA-B-restricted ones were used by the study.

The CDR3 sequence is 18 residues long. With V trimmed by 1 base and J by 7 bases, 13 bases remained unmatched. Germline lookup yields CDR1 SGHVS and CDR2 FNYEAQ. TCRdb recomputed calls from the reads with MiXCR, one row per CDR3 protein. The table shows roughly 800,000 distinct CDR3 sequences, with roughly 28% occurring only once. This clonotype was seen more than once but under ten times. Its antigen is currently unknown. Specimen: cultured CD8+ T cells from PBMCs, collected from culture after CMV antigen stimulation. This clonotype was obtained from a human donor in good health (CMV status not recorded). Some clones in this sample may be carry-over from other donors' samples. The chain has TRBV7-6 and TRBJ1-4, with TRBD1 identical over 9 bases. CDR3 residues: CASSLDRHLGQGVEKLFF. CDR3 DNA: TGTGCCAGCAGCTTAGACCGGCATTTGGGACAGGGTGTTGAAAAACTGTTTTTT.